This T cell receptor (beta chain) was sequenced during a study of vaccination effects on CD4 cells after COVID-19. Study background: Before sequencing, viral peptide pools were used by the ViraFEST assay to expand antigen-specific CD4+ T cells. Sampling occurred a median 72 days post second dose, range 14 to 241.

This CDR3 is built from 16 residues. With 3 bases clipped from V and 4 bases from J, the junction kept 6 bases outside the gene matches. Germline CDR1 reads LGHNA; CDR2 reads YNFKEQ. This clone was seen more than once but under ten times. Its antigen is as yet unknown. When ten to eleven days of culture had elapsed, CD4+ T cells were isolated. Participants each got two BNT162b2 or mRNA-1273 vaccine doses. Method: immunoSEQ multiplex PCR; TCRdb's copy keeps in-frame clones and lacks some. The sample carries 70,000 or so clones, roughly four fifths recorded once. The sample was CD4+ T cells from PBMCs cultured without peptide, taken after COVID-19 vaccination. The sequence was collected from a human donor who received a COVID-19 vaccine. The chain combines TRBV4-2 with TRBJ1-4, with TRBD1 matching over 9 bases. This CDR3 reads CASSQPDRGNNEKLFF. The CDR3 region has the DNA TGTGCCAGCAGCCAGCCGGACAGGGGCAATAATGAAAAACTGTTTTTT.